A selection of T cell receptor beta chains follows, all from one sample in a study of T-cell reconstitution after alpha-beta-depleted transplantation in children. Via MiXCR, TCRdb re-called the PCR reads, giving one row per CDR3 protein. The top ten clones hold around two fifths of a sample with just under 350,000 distinct CDR3 sequences, about 16% of them seen once. The sequencing here drew on PBMCs, mostly from graft donor cells, taken 360 days after TCRalphabeta/CD19-depleted stem cell transplant. The receptor source for this set is a male patient between 2 and 9 years old who had a stem cell transplant for acute lymphoblastic leukemia, so the T cells may come from the graft donor. Each CDR3 is given with its conserved first and last residue. The D gene is left open where the match is weak. Clone size is shown for a subset of rows, as once, few, many or a class of expanded clone.

CDR3nt: TGTGCCAGCAGCCAAGATGGGGCTGGGGGCTATGAAAAACTGTTTTTT
CDR3aa: CASSQDGAGGYEKLFF
abundance: once
j_gene: TRBJ1-4
v_gene: TRBV4-2
d_gene: .

CDR3nt: TGTGCCATCAGTGAGTTGGGGGCTGAAAAACTGTTTTTT
CDR3aa: CAISELGAEKLFF
abundance: many
j_gene: TRBJ1-4
v_gene: TRBV10-3
d_gene: .

CDR3nt: TGCGCCAGCAGTGAGGTCGTCGGGAGCAGGGAGACCCAGTACTTC
CDR3aa: CASSEVVGSRETQYF
abundance: .
j_gene: TRBJ2-5
v_gene: TRBV10-2
d_gene: .

CDR3nt: TGTGCCAGCAGTTTTGGGAGGAGAAGGACTGAAGCTTTCTTT
CDR3aa: CASSFGRRRTEAFF
abundance: many
j_gene: TRBJ1-1
v_gene: TRBV12-3/TRBV12-4
d_gene: .

CDR3nt: TGCAGCGTTGGCACAATCTTCCAAGAGACCCAGTACTTC
CDR3aa: CSVGTIFQETQYF
abundance: .
j_gene: TRBJ2-5
v_gene: TRBV29-1
d_gene: .

CDR3nt: TGCAGCGTGGGGATAGCGGACAGGTATGAGCAGTTCTTC
CDR3aa: CSVGIADRYEQFF
abundance: few
j_gene: TRBJ2-1
v_gene: TRBV29-1
d_gene: .

CDR3nt: TGTGCCAGCAGTGAAGGGGACAACCCCTCCTACAATGAGCAGTTCTTC
CDR3aa: CASSEGDNPSYNEQFF
abundance: few
j_gene: TRBJ2-1
v_gene: TRBV2
d_gene: .

CDR3nt: TGCGCCAGCAGCTTGCCGGGACAGGGATCGAGTAGGATAATCGTTTTT
CDR3aa: CASSLPGQGSSRIIVF
abundance: .
j_gene: TRBJ2-2
v_gene: TRBV5-1
d_gene: TRBD1

CDR3nt: TGTGCCAGCAGCCCCAGGGCCCCTGAAGCTTTCTTT
CDR3aa: CASSPRAPEAFF
abundance: .
j_gene: TRBJ1-1
v_gene: TRBV7-9
d_gene: .

CDR3nt: TGTGCCAGCAGTACTCATCAGGGCTCCCTTGTGGCCCAGCATTTT
CDR3aa: CASSTHQGSLVAQHF
abundance: few
j_gene: TRBJ1-5
v_gene: TRBV27
d_gene: .

CDR3nt: TGTGCCAGCAGATGGGACAGGGGTTACGAGCAGTACTTC
CDR3aa: CASRWDRGYEQYF
abundance: .
j_gene: TRBJ2-7
v_gene: TRBV6-2/TRBV6-3
d_gene: TRBD1

CDR3nt: TGTGCCAGCAATCCCTCCAGGCACAATCAGCCCCAGCATTTT
CDR3aa: CASNPSRHNQPQHF
abundance: .
j_gene: TRBJ1-5
v_gene: TRBV6-1
d_gene: .

CDR3nt: TGTGCTAGCAGCTTAGGGACAGGGTGGGCAGATACGCAGTATTTT
CDR3aa: CASSLGTGWADTQYF
abundance: few
j_gene: TRBJ2-3
v_gene: TRBV7-7
d_gene: TRBD1

CDR3nt: TGTGCCAGCAGCTTAATAGCGGGAGGGGATACGCAGTATTTT
CDR3aa: CASSLIAGGDTQYF
abundance: .
j_gene: TRBJ2-3
v_gene: TRBV7-2
d_gene: TRBD2

CDR3nt: TGCGCCAGCAGTGAGTCAGGGGAACCCTACAATGAGCAGTTCTTC
CDR3aa: CASSESGEPYNEQFF
abundance: few
j_gene: TRBJ2-1
v_gene: TRBV10-1
d_gene: .

CDR3nt: TGCGCCAGCAGCTTGGCACCCACCAAAGGGAATGAGCAGTTCTTC
CDR3aa: CASSLAPTKGNEQFF
abundance: many
j_gene: TRBJ2-1
v_gene: TRBV5-1
d_gene: .

CDR3nt: TGCGCCAGCAGCCACCGGAGATCTGGGGCCAACGTCCTGACTTTC
CDR3aa: CASSHRRSGANVLTF
abundance: .
j_gene: TRBJ2-6
v_gene: TRBV5-1
d_gene: .

CDR3nt: TGCAGTGCTAGGGCCTCGCAGAGCAAAAACATTCAGTACTTC
CDR3aa: CSARASQSKNIQYF
abundance: few
j_gene: TRBJ2-4
v_gene: TRBV20-1
d_gene: .

CDR3nt: TGTGCCAGCAGCCAAGAGGGTAGGAGCTATAACTATGGCTACACCTTC
CDR3aa: CASSQEGRSYNYGYTF
abundance: .
j_gene: TRBJ1-2
v_gene: TRBV4-2
d_gene: .

CDR3nt: TGTGCCAGCAGTTACGGGAGGGTCGAGCAGTACTTC
CDR3aa: CASSYGRVEQYF
abundance: few
j_gene: TRBJ2-7
v_gene: TRBV28
d_gene: TRBD2

CDR3nt: TGTGCCAGCAGCCAAGGGGGGGGGAGTGAGCAGTTCTTC
CDR3aa: CASSQGGGSEQFF
abundance: few
j_gene: TRBJ2-1
v_gene: TRBV4-2
d_gene: TRBD2

CDR3nt: TGTGCCAGCAGTTTCGCAGGACTAGCTGGAGAGACCCAGTACTTC
CDR3aa: CASSFAGLAGETQYF
abundance: many
j_gene: TRBJ2-5
v_gene: TRBV12-3/TRBV12-4
d_gene: TRBD2

CDR3nt: TGCGCCAGCAGCCATTGGGACAGGGGAAGTAATGAAAAACTGTTTTTT
CDR3aa: CASSHWDRGSNEKLFF
abundance: .
j_gene: TRBJ1-4
v_gene: TRBV4-1
d_gene: TRBD1

CDR3nt: TGTGCCAGCAGTTTAGTTCCGGGAGCAGCTTTCTTT
CDR3aa: CASSLVPGAAFF
abundance: .
j_gene: TRBJ1-1
v_gene: TRBV12-3/TRBV12-4
d_gene: .

CDR3nt: TGCGCCAGCAGCCAAGGGGGACTAGCGGGGCGAAGCACCGGGGAGCTGTTTTTT
CDR3aa: CASSQGGLAGRSTGELFF
abundance: few
j_gene: TRBJ2-2
v_gene: TRBV4-1
d_gene: TRBD2

CDR3nt: TGTGCCAGCAGTTTACCGGGACTGAGACCCTTCGGAGAGCAGTACTTC
CDR3aa: CASSLPGLRPFGEQYF
abundance: .
j_gene: TRBJ2-7
v_gene: TRBV28
d_gene: .

CDR3nt: TGTGCCAGCAGCCAAGATCGGCTAGCCGATGAGCAGTTCTTC
CDR3aa: CASSQDRLADEQFF
abundance: few
j_gene: TRBJ2-1
v_gene: TRBV4-2
d_gene: .

CDR3nt: TGTGCCAGCAGCCGACGACACCGCCTTAACTACGAGCAGTACTTC
CDR3aa: CASSRRHRLNYEQYF
abundance: few
j_gene: TRBJ2-7
v_gene: TRBV12-3/TRBV12-4
d_gene: .

CDR3nt: TGCAGTGCTAGGGAGATGACAGGGACCTACGAGCAGTACTTC
CDR3aa: CSAREMTGTYEQYF
abundance: .
j_gene: TRBJ2-7
v_gene: TRBV20-1
d_gene: TRBD1

CDR3nt: TGCGCCAGCAGCCAAGGGCGACAGGGGGCCCGGAACACTGAAGCTTTCTTT
CDR3aa: CASSQGRQGARNTEAFF
abundance: few
j_gene: TRBJ1-1
v_gene: TRBV4-1
d_gene: TRBD1

CDR3nt: TGTGCCAGCAGTGAAACGGGGCTCCACTACGAGCAGTACTTC
CDR3aa: CASSETGLHYEQYF
abundance: many
j_gene: TRBJ2-7
v_gene: TRBV25-1
d_gene: .

CDR3nt: TGTGCCAGCAGCGACGGCTACGAGCAGTACTTC
CDR3aa: CASSDGYEQYF
abundance: many
j_gene: TRBJ2-7
v_gene: TRBV5-5
d_gene: .

CDR3nt: TGTGCCAGCAGGCTACTAGCGGGAACCTACAATGAGCAGTTCTTC
CDR3aa: CASRLLAGTYNEQFF
abundance: many
j_gene: TRBJ2-1
v_gene: TRBV28
d_gene: TRBD2

CDR3nt: TGCGCCAGCAGCTTAGCCAGGCGGGAGGGGAATGAGCAGTTCTTC
CDR3aa: CASSLARREGNEQFF
abundance: .
j_gene: TRBJ2-1
v_gene: TRBV5-1
d_gene: TRBD2

CDR3nt: TGCAGCGTTCTAGGGAGCTCTGGGGCCAACGTCCTGACTTTC
CDR3aa: CSVLGSSGANVLTF
abundance: .
j_gene: TRBJ2-6
v_gene: TRBV29-1
d_gene: .

CDR3nt: TGCGCCAGCAGCTTAGGGGCCGAGTTTAATGAGCAGTTCTTC
CDR3aa: CASSLGAEFNEQFF
abundance: .
j_gene: TRBJ2-1
v_gene: TRBV5-1
d_gene: .

CDR3nt: TGTGCCAGCAGTTTATGGAGGGGCCTGGACACAGATACGCAGTATTTT
CDR3aa: CASSLWRGLDTDTQYF
abundance: .
j_gene: TRBJ2-3
v_gene: TRBV27
d_gene: .